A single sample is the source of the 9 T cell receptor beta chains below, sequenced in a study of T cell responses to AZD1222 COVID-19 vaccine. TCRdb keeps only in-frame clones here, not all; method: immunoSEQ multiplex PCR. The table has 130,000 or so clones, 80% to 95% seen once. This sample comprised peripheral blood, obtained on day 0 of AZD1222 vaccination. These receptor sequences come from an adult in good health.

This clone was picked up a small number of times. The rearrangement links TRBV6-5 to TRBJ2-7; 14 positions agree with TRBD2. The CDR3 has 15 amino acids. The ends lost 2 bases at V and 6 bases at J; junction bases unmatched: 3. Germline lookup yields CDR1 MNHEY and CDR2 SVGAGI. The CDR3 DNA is TGTGCCAGCAGTTACGGTGGGACTAGCGGGAGCGAGCAGTACTTC. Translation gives CASSYGGTSGSEQYF.

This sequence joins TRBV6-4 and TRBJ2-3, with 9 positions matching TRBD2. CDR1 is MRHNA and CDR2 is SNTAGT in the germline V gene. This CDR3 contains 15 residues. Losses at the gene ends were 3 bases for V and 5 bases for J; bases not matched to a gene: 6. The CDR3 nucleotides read TGTGCCAGCAGTGAAATAGCGGGAGAGGTAGATACGCAGTATTTT. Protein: CASSEIAGEVDTQYF.

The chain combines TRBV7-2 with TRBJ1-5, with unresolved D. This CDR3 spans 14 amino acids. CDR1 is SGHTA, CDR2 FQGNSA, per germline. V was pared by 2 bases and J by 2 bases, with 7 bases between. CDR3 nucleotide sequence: TGTGCCAGCAGCTTAAAGTTGGGCAATCAGCCCCAGCATTTT. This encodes CASSLKLGNQPQHF.

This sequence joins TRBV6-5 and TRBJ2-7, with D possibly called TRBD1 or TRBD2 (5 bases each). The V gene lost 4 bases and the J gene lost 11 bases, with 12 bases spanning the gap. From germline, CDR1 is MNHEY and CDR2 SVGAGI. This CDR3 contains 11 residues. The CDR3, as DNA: TGTGCCAGCAGTTGGGGACGGCGGGAGTACTTC. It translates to CASSWGRREYF.

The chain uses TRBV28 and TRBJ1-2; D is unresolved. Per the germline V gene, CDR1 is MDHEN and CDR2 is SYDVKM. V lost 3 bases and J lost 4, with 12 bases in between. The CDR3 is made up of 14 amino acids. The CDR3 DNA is TGTGCCAGCAGTTTTCCCGACATACCCTATGGCTACACCTTC. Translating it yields CASSFPDIPYGYTF.

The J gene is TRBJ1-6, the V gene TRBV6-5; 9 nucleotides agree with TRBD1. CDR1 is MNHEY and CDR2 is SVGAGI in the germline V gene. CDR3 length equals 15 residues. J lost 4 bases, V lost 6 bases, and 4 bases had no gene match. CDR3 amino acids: CASRAGTGYNSPLHF. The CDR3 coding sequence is TGTGCCAGCAGAGCCGGGACAGGGTATAATTCACCCCTCCACTTT.

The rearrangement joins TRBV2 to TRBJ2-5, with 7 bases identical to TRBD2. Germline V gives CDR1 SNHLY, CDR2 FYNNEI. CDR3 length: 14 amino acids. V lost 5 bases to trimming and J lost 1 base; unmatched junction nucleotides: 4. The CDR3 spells CASSMTSSQETQYF. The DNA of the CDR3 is TGTGCCAGCAGTATGACTAGCAGCCAAGAGACCCAGTACTTC.

The chain's CDR3 is CASSPGQGRFNQPQHF. The CDR3 coding sequence is TGCGCCAGCAGCCCGGGACAGGGAAGATTCAATCAGCCCCAGCATTTT. The chain carries TRBV23-1 and TRBJ1-5; 9 bases are shared with TRBD1. TRBV23-1 is sorted into the ORF group, with uncertain function. The length of the CDR3 is 16 residues. The J segment lost 3 bases and the V segment lost 6 bases, leaving 9 bases of the junction unmatched.

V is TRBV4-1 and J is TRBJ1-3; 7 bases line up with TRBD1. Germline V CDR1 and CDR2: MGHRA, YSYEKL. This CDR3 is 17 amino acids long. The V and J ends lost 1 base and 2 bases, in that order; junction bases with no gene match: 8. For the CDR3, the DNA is TGCGCCAGCAGCCAAGTTCCCCAGGGGGGTGCTGGAAACACCATATATTTT. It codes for CASSQVPQGGAGNTIYF.